Listed here is a single T cell receptor beta chain. Its antigen is as yet unknown. Time point noted: newly diagnosed, previously untreated cHL patient sample. The data originate from a study of PD-1 blockade in classical Hodgkin lymphoma. Study conclusions and caveats: Repertoire differences lack defined causes, possibly disease activity or prior therapy. Newly diagnosed patients had baseline TCR diversity that was reportedly lower than that of healthy donors.

The assay was immunoSEQ multiplex PCR, and TCRdb's table has in-frame clones only and misses some. The top ten hold about 2.6% of the sample, which has some 70,000 clones, more than 85% seen once. Trimming shortened V by 2 bases and J by 3 bases, and 8 bases separated the two germline ends. The CDR3 runs 14 residues. CDR1 and CDR2 from the germline V gene are KGHSH and LQKENI. This receptor was taken from a human donor with classical Hodgkin lymphoma. The rearrangement uses TRBV18 and TRBJ1-5; maybe TRBD1 (5 bases). Sequenced material: peripheral blood mononuclear cells (PBMCs). In DNA form, the CDR3 reads TGTGCCAGCTCACCATGGGGGAACAATCAGCCCCAGCATTTT. Translated: CASSPWGNNQPQHF.